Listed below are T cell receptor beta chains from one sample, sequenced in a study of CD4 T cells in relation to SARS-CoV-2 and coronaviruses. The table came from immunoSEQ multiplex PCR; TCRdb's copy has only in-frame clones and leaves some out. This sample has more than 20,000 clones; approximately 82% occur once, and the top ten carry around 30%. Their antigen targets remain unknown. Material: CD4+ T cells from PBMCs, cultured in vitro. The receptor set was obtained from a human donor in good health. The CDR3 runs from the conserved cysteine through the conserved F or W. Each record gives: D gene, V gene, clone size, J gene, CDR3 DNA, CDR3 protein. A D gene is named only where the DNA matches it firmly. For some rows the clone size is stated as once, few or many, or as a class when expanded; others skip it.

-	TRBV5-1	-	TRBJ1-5	TGCGCCAGCAGCTTGGGCTCAAATCAGCCCCAGCATTTT	CASSLGSNQPQHF
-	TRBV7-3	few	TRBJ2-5	TGTGCCAGCAGCTCCAGGCCGGGGGAGACCCAGTACTTC	CASSSRPGETQYF
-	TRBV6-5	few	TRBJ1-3	TGTGCCAGCACCACCCCCGGACAGAGGGGAAACACCATATATTTT	CASTTPGQRGNTIYF
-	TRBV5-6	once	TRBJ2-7	TGTGCCAGCAGCTTTAGCGGAGGGGAGCAGTACTTC	CASSFSGGEQYF
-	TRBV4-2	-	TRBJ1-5	TGTGCCAGCAGCCCGTGGACAGACGCCAATCAGCCCCAGCATTTT	CASSPWTDANQPQHF
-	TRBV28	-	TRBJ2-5	TGTGCCAGCAGTTTAACGGCCTTGGAGACCCAGTACTTC	CASSLTALETQYF
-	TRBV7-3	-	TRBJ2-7	TGTGCCAGCAGCTCCGTAACAGGGAGCGAGCAGTACTTC	CASSSVTGSEQYF
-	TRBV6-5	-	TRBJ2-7	TGTGCCCTCAGATCGGCGGGTATAAACTACGAGCAGTACTTC	CALRSAGINYEQYF
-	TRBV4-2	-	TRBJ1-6	TGTGCCAGCAGCCAAGGCGCCCACCCGACGGATTCACCCCTCCACTTT	CASSQGAHPTDSPLHF
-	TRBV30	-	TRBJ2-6	TGTGCCTGGAGTGTAGGCCGACGCTCTGGGGCCAACGTCCTGACTTTC	CAWSVGRRSGANVLTF
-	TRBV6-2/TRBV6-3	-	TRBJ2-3	TGTGCCAGCAGCTCCCGGGGGGCCACAGATACGCAGTATTTT	CASSSRGATDTQYF
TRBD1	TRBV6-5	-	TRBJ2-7	TGTGCCAGCAGTAAAAAACCGGGACAGGGGTCCGAGCAGTACTTC	CASSKKPGQGSEQYF
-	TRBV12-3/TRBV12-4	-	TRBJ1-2	TGTGCCAGCAGTTTAGGTATGGCCTATGGCTACACCTTC	CASSLGMAYGYTF
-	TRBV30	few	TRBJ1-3	TGTGCCTGGGAGATGTTTTCTGGAAACACCATATATTTT	CAWEMFSGNTIYF
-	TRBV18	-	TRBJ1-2	TGTGCCAGCTCACCACCGGGAGATGGTAGCTACACCTTC	CASSPPGDGSYTF
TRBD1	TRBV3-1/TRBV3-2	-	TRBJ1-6	TGTGCCAGCAGCCTACGGGACAGAAATTCACCCCTCCACTTT	CASSLRDRNSPLHF
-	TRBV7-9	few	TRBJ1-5	TGTGCCAGCAGCTTAGGTGGGGGCCGGGGTGGCAATCAGCCCCAGCATTTT	CASSLGGGRGGNQPQHF
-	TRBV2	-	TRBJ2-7	TGTGCCAGCAGTCCGGGCACCTACGAGCAGTACTTC	CASSPGTYEQYF
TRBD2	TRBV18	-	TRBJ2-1	TGTGCCAGCTCACCTGGGACTAGCTACAATGAGCAGTTCTTC	CASSPGTSYNEQFF
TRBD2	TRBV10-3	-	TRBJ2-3	TGTGCCATCAGCCCGGGACTAGCGGAGAGCACAGATACGCAGTATTTT	CAISPGLAESTDTQYF
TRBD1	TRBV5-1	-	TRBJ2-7	TGCGCCAGCAGCTCCGGGACAGGATACGTTCGGCAGTACTTC	CASSSGTGYVRQYF
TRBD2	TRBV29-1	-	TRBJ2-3	TGCAGCGTTAAACGACTAGCGGGTGCAGATACGCAGTATTTT	CSVKRLAGADTQYF
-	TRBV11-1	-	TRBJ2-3	TGTGCCAGCAGCTTATCGAGGACAACTAGCACAGATACGCAGTATTTT	CASSLSRTTSTDTQYF
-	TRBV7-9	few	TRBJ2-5	TGTGCCAGCAGCTTAGACATTAACTCAGAGACCCAGTACTTC	CASSLDINSETQYF